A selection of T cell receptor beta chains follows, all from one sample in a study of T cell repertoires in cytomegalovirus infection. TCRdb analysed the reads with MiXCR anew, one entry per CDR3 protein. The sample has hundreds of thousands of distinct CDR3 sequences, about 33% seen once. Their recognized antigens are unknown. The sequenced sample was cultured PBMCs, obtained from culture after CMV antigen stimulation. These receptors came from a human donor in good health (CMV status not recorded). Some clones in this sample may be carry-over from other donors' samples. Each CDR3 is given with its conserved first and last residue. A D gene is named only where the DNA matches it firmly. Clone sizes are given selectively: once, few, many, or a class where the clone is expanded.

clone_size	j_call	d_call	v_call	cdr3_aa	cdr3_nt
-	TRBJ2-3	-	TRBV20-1	CSALGQYSTDTQYF	TGCAGTGCACTAGGACAGTATTCCACAGATACGCAGTATTTT
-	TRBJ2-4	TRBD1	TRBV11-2	CASSSAGTGGTKNIQYF	TGTGCCAGCAGCTCCGCCGGGACAGGGGGAACCAAAAACATTCAGTACTTC
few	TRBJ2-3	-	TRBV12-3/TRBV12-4	CASTRGGNPFWQYF	TGTGCCAGTACCCGTGGGGGGAACCCTTTTTGGCAGTATTTT
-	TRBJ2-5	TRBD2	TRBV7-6	CASSLAPTSGQETQYF	TGTGCCAGCAGCTTAGCCCCGACTAGCGGCCAAGAGACCCAGTACTTC
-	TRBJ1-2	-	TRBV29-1	CSVEGGAVVANYGYTF	TGCAGCGTTGAAGGAGGAGCGGTGGTGGCTAACTATGGCTACACCTTC
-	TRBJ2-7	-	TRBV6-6	CASSLDFLDEQYF	TGTGCCAGCAGTCTGGACTTTTTAGACGAGCAGTACTTC
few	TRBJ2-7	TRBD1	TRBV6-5	CASRGTGKNTYEQYF	TGTGCCAGCAGAGGGACAGGGAAGAATACCTACGAGCAGTACTTC
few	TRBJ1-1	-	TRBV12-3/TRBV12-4	CASSPSPGTTTEAFF	TGTGCCAGCAGTCCAAGTCCCGGGACAACCACTGAAGCTTTCTTT
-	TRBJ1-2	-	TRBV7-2	CASSYFRDGLYGYTF	TGTGCCAGCAGCTACTTCAGGGATGGGCTCTATGGCTACACCTTC
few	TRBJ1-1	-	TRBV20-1	CSARDNAQPREAFF	TGCAGTGCTAGAGATAATGCACAGCCTCGTGAAGCTTTCTTT
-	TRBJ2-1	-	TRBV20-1	CSARAKRVGYNEQFF	TGCAGTGCTAGAGCTAAAAGAGTCGGTTACAATGAGCAGTTCTTC
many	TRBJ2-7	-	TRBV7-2	CASSLGPGDGYEQYF	TGTGCCAGCAGCTTAGGCCCAGGCGACGGGTACGAGCAGTACTTC
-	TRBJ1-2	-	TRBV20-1	CSARDPLWGYGYTF	TGCAGTGCTAGAGATCCTTTGTGGGGCTATGGCTACACCTTC
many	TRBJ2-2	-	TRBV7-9	CASAPPAGSPNRAGELFF	TGTGCCAGCGCCCCCCCCGCGGGGAGCCCGAACCGGGCCGGGGAGCTGTTTTTT
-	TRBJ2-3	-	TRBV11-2	CASSGRGLLDTQYF	TGTGCCAGCAGCGGACGGGGACTTTTAGATACGCAGTATTTT
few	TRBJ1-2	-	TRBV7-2	CASSLGVVGDGYTF	TGTGCCAGCAGCTTAGGGGTAGTAGGGGATGGCTACACCTTC
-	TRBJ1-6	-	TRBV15	CATSRDRQGNSPLHF	TGTGCCACCAGCAGAGATCGGCAGGGGAATTCACCCCTCCACTTT
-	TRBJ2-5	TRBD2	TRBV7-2	CASSLGRLAGGPMETQYF	TGTGCCAGCAGCTTAGGAAGACTAGCGGGGGGGCCTATGGAGACCCAGTACTTC
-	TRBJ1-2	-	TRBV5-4	CAIPNYRLGYTF	TGTGCCATACCGAATTACAGGCTTGGCTACACCTTC
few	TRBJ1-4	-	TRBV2	CASSEGGTTNEKLFF	TGTGCCAGCAGTGAAGGGGGTACGACTAATGAAAAACTGTTTTTT
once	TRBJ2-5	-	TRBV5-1	CASSPTMGVLRTQYF	TGCGCCAGCAGCCCTACAATGGGGGTTCTGAGGACCCAGTACTTC
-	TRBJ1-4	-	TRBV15	CATSIASNEKLFF	TGTGCCACCAGCATCGCCTCTAATGAAAAACTGTTTTTT
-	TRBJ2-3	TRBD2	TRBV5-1	CASSSGTSGYSTDTQYF	TGCGCCAGCAGTTCTGGGACTAGCGGCTATAGCACAGATACGCAGTATTTT
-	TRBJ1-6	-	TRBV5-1	CASKAGDNSPLHF	TGCGCCAGCAAGGCAGGGGACAATTCACCCCTCCACTTT
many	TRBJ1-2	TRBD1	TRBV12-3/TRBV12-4	CASSPRTGGYGYTF	TGTGCCAGCAGCCCCAGGACAGGGGGCTATGGCTACACCTTC
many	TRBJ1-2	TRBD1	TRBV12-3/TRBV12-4	CASSYGQGFIDGYTF	TGTGCCAGCAGTTACGGACAGGGTTTTATTGATGGCTACACCTTC
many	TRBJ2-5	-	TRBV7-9	CASSLRVRETQYF	TGTGCCAGCAGCCTCAGGGTGAGGGAGACCCAGTACTTC
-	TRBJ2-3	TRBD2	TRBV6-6	CASSWEGNTDTQYF	TGTGCCAGCAGCTGGGAGGGAAACACAGATACGCAGTATTTT
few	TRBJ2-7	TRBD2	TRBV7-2	CASSVGTSGGQYF	TGTGCCAGCAGCGTCGGGACTAGCGGGGGACAGTACTTC
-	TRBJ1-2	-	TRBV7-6	CASSSGSLNYGYTF	TGTGCCAGCAGCTCCGGCAGCCTGAACTATGGCTACACCTTC
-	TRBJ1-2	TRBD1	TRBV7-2	CASSPRQGALSNYGYTF	TGTGCCAGCAGCCCAAGACAGGGGGCCCTCTCTAACTATGGCTACACCTTC
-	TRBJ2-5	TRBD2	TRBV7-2	CASSQISGGAETQYF	TGTGCCAGCAGCCAGATAAGCGGGGGGGCAGAGACCCAGTACTTC
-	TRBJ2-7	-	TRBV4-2	CASSQGTISSYEQYF	TGTGCCAGCAGCCAAGGAACTATTTCATCCTACGAGCAGTACTTC
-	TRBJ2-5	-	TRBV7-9	CASSFSEGVGETQYF	TGTGCCAGCAGCTTTTCCGAGGGAGTTGGAGAGACCCAGTACTTC
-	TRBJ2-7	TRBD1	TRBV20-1	CSAAPWGTGSTYEQYF	TGCAGTGCAGCCCCCTGGGGGACAGGGTCGACCTACGAGCAGTACTTC